The 28 T cell receptor beta chains presented below share a single source sample, sequenced in a study of CD8+CD57+ T cells in acquired aplastic anemia. According to the study, genomic DNA was the template for TCR beta VDJ and CDR3 profiling. TCRdb processed the reads anew with MiXCR; each CDR3 protein has one entry. In the table there are about 190,000 distinct CDR3 sequences, around half of which are singletons. The sequencing sample was made of sorted CD4+, CD8+, or CD8+CD57+ T cells (not recorded which) from PBMCs. All receptors derive from a human donor in good health, serving as a control.

The chain links TRBV6-2 or TRBV6-3 to TRBJ2-7; D possibly corresponds to TRBD2 (6 bases). Germline CDR1 MNHEY, CDR2 SVGEGT. CDR3 size: 16 residues. Trimming took off 9 bases at V and 0 bases at J, with 21 bases between the two ends. In DNA form, the CDR3 reads TGTGCCAGTACACTAAACAACCGGGACTTCTCCTACGAGCAGTACTTC. This encodes CASTLNNRDFSYEQYF.

J is TRBJ1-2 and V is TRBV7-2, with a weak D call TRBD1 (5 bases). Germline V gives CDR1 SGHTA, CDR2 FQGNSA. V lost 0 bases and J 7 bases, leaving 6 bases between the germline ends. This CDR3 has 12 residues. The CDR3 is CASSLAQGGYTF. The CDR3 nucleotides read TGTGCCAGCAGCTTAGCCCAGGGTGGCTACACCTTC.

This clonotype was observed once. The V and J genes are TRBV27 and TRBJ2-7; 8 nucleotides align to TRBD1. V shed 4 bases and J 6 bases; nucleotides not matched to a gene: 8. Germline-derived CDR1 and CDR2 are MNHEY and SMNVEV (reference sequence). This CDR3 region has 14 residues. The CDR3 DNA reads TGTGCCAGCAGTTCCGGACAGGGAGTTGGCGAGCAGTACTTC. It specifies CASSSGQGVGEQYF.

Regarding this clonotype: Since no conserved phenylalanine or tryptophan closes the CDR3, a read error is the likely cause. The CDR3: CAGSPTRDGGTDTQYS. CDR3 in DNA: TGCGCCGGCAGCCCCACTAGGGATGGGGGCACAGATACGCAGTATTCT. This sequence joins TRBV5-1 and TRBJ2-3; tentatively, D is TRBD2 (5 bases). The CDR3 length is 16 residues. Germline assignment: CDR1 SGHRS and CDR2 YFSETQ.

CDR3 nucleotide sequence: TGTGCCAGCAGCACCCCTGGGGGCGGGGAGACCCAGTACTTC. Its protein is CASSTPGGGETQYF. The chain links TRBV13 to TRBJ2-5; weak D call: TRBD1 (6 bases). This CDR3 has 14 residues. Germline assignment: CDR1 PRHDT and CDR2 FYEKMQ (reference sequence). The V gene lost 5 bases and the J gene lost 5 bases, with 15 bases spanning the gap.

This clonotype has a count of ten or more. The gene calls are TRBV6-2 or TRBV6-3 and TRBJ1-1; D gene ambiguous. Germline V gives CDR1 MNHEY, CDR2 SVGEGT. The CDR3 sequence is 14 residues long. Trimming stripped 2 bases from V and 0 bases from J, with 7 bases between. The CDR3 reads CASSYEVLNTEAFF. CDR3 nucleotide sequence: TGTGCCAGCAGTTACGAAGTCCTGAACACTGAAGCTTTCTTT.

The chain combines TRBV4-3 with TRBJ1-2; D is uncertain. CDR3 length: 16 amino acids. The germline V and J ends were trimmed by 1 base and 4 bases, with 16 bases remaining between them. From germline, CDR1 is LGHNA and CDR2 YSLEER. CDR3 protein: CASSQGIGSVGYGYTF. The CDR3 DNA reads TGCGCCAGCAGCCAAGGTATAGGGAGTGTGGGCTATGGCTACACCTTC.

This rearrangement joins TRBV7-9 to TRBJ2-2; TRBD2 agrees at 8 bases. J gave up 5 bases and V 0 bases, and 2 bases lay outside the gene matches. Germline lookup yields CDR1 SEHNR and CDR2 FQNEAQ (reference sequence). The CDR3 consists of 15 residues. This CDR3 is CASSLAGLDTGELFF. CDR3 DNA sequence: TGTGCCAGCAGCTTAGCGGGACTAGATACCGGGGAGCTGTTTTTT. Using reference TRBV7-9 and TRBJ2-2 for the parts outside the CDR3, the full variable domain is DTGVSQNPRHKITKRGQNVTFRCDPISEHNRLYWYRQTLGQGPEFLTYFQNEAQLEKSRLLSDRFSAERPKGSFSTLEIQRTEQGDSAMYLCASSLAGLDTGELFFGEGSRLTVL.

The CDR3 bases are TGTGCCAGCTCGGTGGACCTGAACACTGAAGCTTTCTTT. Protein sequence: CASSVDLNTEAFF. The chain uses TRBV2 and TRBJ1-1, with no clear D. The CDR3 is 13 residues long. The germline CDR1 and CDR2 sequences are SNHLY and FYNNEI. Trimming cost V 8 bases and J 0 bases, with 10 bases left between them.

As regards this clonotype: A read error is likely, as this CDR3 ends without the conserved phenylalanine or tryptophan. The chain recombines TRBV7-2 with TRBJ1-1; 8 bases are a match to TRBD1. V lost 5 bases to trimming and J lost 5 bases; unmatched junction nucleotides: 10. The length of the CDR3 is 15 residues. The germline CDR1 and CDR2 sequences are SGHTA and FQGNSA. CDR3 sequence reads: CASSPSGGDGTEAFL. In DNA form, the CDR3 reads TGTGCCAGCAGCCCCTCAGGGGGCGATGGTACTGAAGCTTTCCTT.

The V call is TRBV13, the J call TRBJ1-2; no definite D call. Trimming took 3 bases from V and 4 from J, leaving 18 bases between them. This CDR3 has 16 residues. Germline CDR1 PRHDT, CDR2 FYEKMQ (reference sequence). The CDR3 DNA sequence: TGTGCCAGCAGCTTGGGTAGCAATGGGATCCTCTATGGCTACACCTTC. As protein: CASSLGSNGILYGYTF.

On this clonotype itself: A much larger clone is a single base away; this may be a read error. The chain combines TRBV6-2 or TRBV6-3 with TRBJ1-2; D is possibly TRBD1 (5 bases). Germline V gives CDR1 MNHEY, CDR2 SVGEGT. There are 15 residues in the CDR3. The DNA of the CDR3 is TGTGCCAGCAGGACCGGGGCTCTTGGATGGTATGGCTACGCCTTC. This codes for CASRTGALGWYGYAF.

Note on this clonotype: This may be a read error: a much more frequent sequence differs by one nucleotide. This rearrangement joins TRBV7-2 to TRBJ2-3; the D gene is possibly TRBD2 (5 bases). Germline CDR1 is SGHTA and CDR2 is FQGNSA. Trimming took off 8 bases at V and 1 base at J, with 16 bases between the two ends. The CDR3 totals 15 residues. The CDR3 sequence: CASGHYLEGTDTQYF. The CDR3 DNA reads as TGTGCCAGCGGCCACTACCTGGAGGGCACAGATACGCAGTATTTT.

This clonotype showed up many times. V is TRBV4-3 and J is TRBJ1-6, with 8 bases fitting TRBD1. CDR1 is LGHNA, CDR2 YSLEER, per germline. The CDR3 contains 15 residues. With 4 bases clipped from V and 9 bases from J, the junction kept 8 bases outside the gene matches. CDR3 region: CASSPHDRGSSPLHF. The DNA for the CDR3 is TGCGCCAGCAGCCCCCATGACAGGGGCAGTTCACCCCTCCACTTT.

The genes are TRBV4-2 and TRBJ2-7; no clear D gene. Trimming cost V 0 bases and J 3 bases, with 12 bases left between them. This CDR3 comprises 15 residues. Germline CDR1 LGHNA, CDR2 YNFKEQ. CDR3 nucleotide sequence: TGTGCCAGCAGCCAAGATACTGGAATTAACTACGAGCAGTACTTC. Protein product: CASSQDTGINYEQYF.

The DNA for the CDR3 is TGTGCCACCGAGTTTAACGGCCTCTATGGCTACACCTTC. Translated: CATEFNGLYGYTF. This rearrangement joins TRBV7-9 to TRBJ1-2, with unresolved D. The V end was cut by 10 bases, the J end by 4 bases, with 16 bases between. CDR1 and CDR2 (germline): SEHNR, FQNEAQ (reference sequence). The length of the CDR3 is 13 residues.

The CDR3 region has the DNA TGCAGCGTTGGGGGCGGGGAGACCTACGAGCAGTACTTC. It is translated as CSVGGGETYEQYF. This chain connects TRBV29-1 to TRBJ2-7; maybe TRBD2 (6 bases). Trimming shortened V by 4 bases and J by 2 bases, and 12 bases separated the two germline ends. CDR1 is SQVTM, CDR2 ANQGSEA, per germline. The CDR3 spans 13 residues.

Turning to this clonotype: Sequence at one end of the junction differs from germline and may be a read error. V usage is TRBV19 and J usage is TRBJ1-1; D may be TRBD1 (5 bases). The germline V gene has CDR1 LNHDA and CDR2 SQIVND (reference sequence). The CDR3 has 14 residues. CDR3 sequence: CASRGPHFGTEAFF. The CDR3 coding sequence is TGTGCCAGTAGGGGACCTCACTTTGGCACTGAAGCTTTCTTC. Full variable domain (outside the CDR3, taken from reference TRBV19 and TRBJ1-1): DGGITQSPKYLFRKEGQNVTLSCEQNLNHDAMYWYRQDPGQGLRLIYYSQIVNDFQKGDIAEGYSVSREKKESFPLTVTSAQKNPTAFYLCASRGPHFGTEAFFGQGTRLTVV.

The chain employs TRBV20-1 and TRBJ2-3; the D gene could be TRBD1 or TRBD2 (5 bases each). The V gene's germline CDR1 is DFQATT and CDR2 SNEGSKA (reference sequence). V was trimmed by 3 bases and J by 4 bases, leaving 8 bases between them. This CDR3 has 12 amino acids. The CDR3 bases are TGCAGTGCTAGCGGGGCATCAGATACGCAGTATTTT. This encodes CSASGASDTQYF.

The chain joins TRBV19 to TRBJ2-4; 8 bases align to TRBD2. The ends lost 9 bases at V and 8 bases at J; junction bases unmatched: 18. Germline-derived CDR1 and CDR2 are LNHDA and SQIVND (reference sequence). The CDR3 totals 16 residues. The CDR3 sequence: CASSLVGGGGLDIQYF. The CDR3 coding sequence is TGTGCCAGCAGTTTGGTGGGGGGCGGGGGGCTAGACATTCAGTACTTC.

Points on this clonotype: Relative to the germline gene, one junction end is altered; a read error may explain this. The rearrangement uses TRBV7-2 and TRBJ1-1; TRBD1 matches at 7 bases. Germline values: CDR1 SGHTA, CDR2 FQGNSA. The CDR3 runs 13 residues. The CDR3 loop reads CASNLTGNTEAFF. For the CDR3, the DNA is TGTGCCAGCAACTTGACAGGGAACACCGAAGCTTTCTTT.

This clonotype showed up just a few times. The J gene is TRBJ2-3, the V gene TRBV20-1; possibly TRBD1 or TRBD2 for D (5 bases each). V dropped 6 bases and J dropped 2 bases, with 12 bases sitting between them. Germline V gives CDR1 DFQATT, CDR2 SNEGSKA (reference sequence). The length of the CDR3 is 13 residues. The chain's CDR3 is CSAPGPNTDTQYF. DNA for the CDR3: TGCAGTGCGCCGGGACCAAACACAGATACGCAGTATTTT.

This chain connects TRBV5-4 to TRBJ1-6, with 8 bases fitting TRBD1. V gave up 0 bases and J gave up 8 bases; unmatched junction bases: 7. The CDR3 covers 16 residues. Germline V gene lookup returns CDR1 SGHNT and CDR2 YYREEE (reference sequence). The CDR3 reads CASSLAEGQEYSPLHF. The CDR3 DNA is TGTGCCAGCAGCTTGGCGGAGGGACAGGAGTATTCACCCCTCCACTTT.

This chain joins TRBV7-2 and TRBJ2-5; D is possibly TRBD2 (6 bases). The DNA end is a closer match to TRBJ2-7, so the J assignment may be wrong. From germline, CDR1 is SGHTA and CDR2 FQGNSA. This CDR3 comprises 16 residues. The CDR3: CASSLGGVWGNYEQYF. The CDR3 DNA reads as TGTGCCAGCAGCCTAGGAGGGGTCTGGGGGAACTACGAGCAGTACTTC.

Concerning this clonotype: Relative to the germline gene, one junction end is altered; a read error may explain this. The chain combines TRBV15 with TRBJ1-6, with unresolved D. The CDR3 contains 14 residues. The germline V gene has CDR1 LNHNV and CDR2 YYDKDF (reference sequence). The CDR3 DNA follows: TGTGCCAGCAGCTTAAGGGAGGGCGGATCACCCCTCCACTTT. This codes for CASSLREGGSPLHF.

This chain uses TRBV7-2 with TRBJ2-7; 9 bases align to TRBD1. CDR1 SGHTA and CDR2 FQGNSA come from the germline V gene. This CDR3 contains 18 residues. Trimming removed 5 bases from V and 0 bases from J; junction bases left unmatched: 14. CDR3 coding DNA: TGTGCCAGCAGCCAAGCCCAAACCGGGACAGGGAGCTCCTACGAGCAGTACTTC. It translates to CASSQAQTGTGSSYEQYF.

This clonotype was detected many times. The rearrangement joins TRBV5-1 to TRBJ2-3, with 12 bases matching TRBD2. V shed 4 bases and J 5 bases; nucleotides not matched to a gene: 8. The CDR3 length is 16 residues. Per germline, CDR1 SGHRS and CDR2 YFSETQ. CDR3 DNA sequence: TGCGCCAGCAGCGCCCCTAGCGGGGGGGCAGGAGATACGCAGTATTTT. Residues: CASSAPSGGAGDTQYF.

The sample holds a few counts of this clonotype. V gene TRBV6-1 combines with J gene TRBJ2-7, with TRBD1 matching over 8 bases. V gave up 11 bases and J gave up 7 bases; unmatched junction bases: 10. CDR1 is MNHNS and CDR2 is SASEGT in the germline V gene. The CDR3 contains 12 residues. The CDR3: CAGGQGIMEQYF. The DNA for the CDR3 is TGTGCCGGCGGACAGGGAATAATGGAGCAGTACTTC.